These 20 T cell receptor beta chains were sequenced from one sample in a study of blood T cell repertoires in COVID-19. Using immunoSEQ multiplex PCR, the repertoire was profiled, and TCRdb retains in-frame clones only, with some absent. Altogether some 260,000 clones are present, 75% to 90% being singletons, with the ten largest covering around 10%. The sample was PBMCs or T cells enriched from blood (not recorded which). Every receptor here comes from a man aged 40-49 years who had recovered from COVID-19.

The CDR3 loop is CASSPRGGSDALDEQFF. The DNA of the CDR3 is TGTGCCAGCAGCCCCCGAGGGGGAAGCGACGCCCTCGATGAGCAGTTCTTC. This chain connects TRBV11-2 to TRBJ2-1; a possible D gene is TRBD1 (6 bases). The CDR3 length is 17 residues. V lost 5 bases, J lost 8 bases, and 25 bases lay in between. Germline-derived CDR1 and CDR2 are SGHAT and FQNNGV. Full variable domain (rest looked up from reference TRBV11-2 and TRBJ2-1): EAGVAQSPRYKIIEKRQSVAFWCNPISGHATLYWYQQILGQGPKLLIQFQNNGVVDDSQLPKDRFSAERLKGVDSTLKIQPAKLEDSAVYLCASSPRGGSDALDEQFFGPGTRLTVL.

The J gene is TRBJ2-3, the V gene TRBV7-2, with D perhaps TRBD2 (6 bases). The CDR3 spans 17 residues. Germline-derived CDR1 and CDR2 are SGHTA and FQGNSA. Between the trimmed V and J ends, which lost 0 bases and 0 bases, there was a span of 13 bases. The CDR3 DNA reads TGTGCCAGCAGCTTAGCGGTCGCCGCGGGGAGCACAGATACGCAGTATTTT. Translating it yields CASSLAVAAGSTDTQYF.

Written as DNA, the CDR3 is TGTGCCAGCAGCTTAGGGGAGACTGTCCGGCAAAAACTGTTTTTT. Its protein product is CASSLGETVRQKLFF. V and J are TRBV11-2 and TRBJ1-4, with D unclear. There are 15 residues in the CDR3. V was pared by 1 base and J by 9 bases, with 15 bases between. Germline V gene lookup returns CDR1 SGHAT and CDR2 FQNNGV.

The rearrangement links TRBV19 to TRBJ1-2; TRBD1 is a possible D gene (6 bases). In germline, CDR1 is LNHDA, CDR2 SQIVND (reference sequence). V dropped 3 bases and J dropped 0 bases, with 17 bases sitting between them. This CDR3 region has 17 residues. CDR3 coding DNA: TGTGCCAGTAGTATCCCGGACAGTTGGGGTACTAACTATGGCTACACCTTC. Protein product: CASSIPDSWGTNYGYTF.

The rearrangement links TRBV2 to TRBJ2-3; 7 nucleotides match TRBD2. Germline values: CDR1 SNHLY, CDR2 FYNNEI. With 6 bases clipped from V and 3 bases from J, the junction kept 9 bases outside the gene matches. This CDR3 has 15 residues. CDR3 sequence (DNA): TGTGCCAGCAGGTTGACTCGGACTAGTACAGATACGCAGTATTTT. Its translation is CASRLTRTSTDTQYF.

The chain combines TRBV7-9 with TRBJ2-7, with 12 nucleotides matching TRBD1. Trimming cost V 1 base and J 12 bases; bases outside gene matches: 7. The CDR3 totals 14 residues. Germline loops: CDR1 SEHNR, CDR2 FQNEAQ (reference sequence). In DNA, the CDR3 is TGTGCCAGCAGCTTAGGGGGACAGGGGGCTTTGTGGTACTTC. Its translation is CASSLGGQGALWYF.

This chain links TRBV6-5 with TRBJ1-1; TRBD1 might be the D (5 bases). Trimming removed 8 bases at V and 4 bases at J, with 14 bases between. The CDR3 extends over 13 amino acids. Germline V gene lookup returns CDR1 MNHEY and CDR2 SVGAGI. CDR3 region: CASLLAGTTEAFF. The CDR3 DNA is TGTGCCAGCCTGCTAGCGGGGACCACTGAAGCTTTCTTT.

The chain is built from TRBV10-3 and TRBJ1-6; 10 nucleotides line up with TRBD1. This CDR3 has 14 residues. The V gene's germline CDR1 is ENHRY and CDR2 SYGVKD. With 6 bases clipped from V and 10 bases from J, the junction kept 6 bases outside the gene matches. CDR3 nucleotide sequence: TGTGCCATCAGCTACGACAGGGGGCACTCACCCCTCCACTTT. Residues: CAISYDRGHSPLHF.

This chain connects TRBV14 to TRBJ2-1; the match to TRBD2 covers 9 bases. After removal of 4 bases from V and 7 bases from J, the junction contained 11 bases not matched to a gene. Germline CDR1 reads SGHDN; CDR2 reads FVKESK. The CDR3 runs to 16 residues. CDR3 DNA: TGTGCCAGCAGCCTCATCGGCCTAGCGGGAATAAATGAGCAGTTCTTC. This translates into CASSLIGLAGINEQFF.

A single count supports this clone. The gene calls are TRBV9 and TRBJ1-6, with D perhaps TRBD1 (6 bases). The germline V gene has CDR1 SGDLS and CDR2 YYNGEE. CDR3 length: 14 residues. Trimming cost V 3 bases and J 7 bases, with 11 bases left between them. CDR3 in DNA: TGTGCCAGCAGCGATGACAGGACGAATTCACCCCTCCACTTT. It translates to CASSDDRTNSPLHF.

V gene TRBV9 combines with J gene TRBJ2-1; 11 bases fit TRBD2. Germline V lookup: CDR1 SGDLS, CDR2 YYNGEE. The CDR3 spans 17 residues. Unmatched junction bases numbered 7, after V lost 0 bases and J lost 5 bases. CDR3 DNA sequence: TGTGCCAGCAGCGTAGTTCTAGCGGGGGGAGAGAACAATGAGCAGTTCTTC. It yields the protein CASSVVLAGGENNEQFF.

CDR3 amino acids: CASSLALAGGSDTQYF. The CDR3 nucleotides are TGTGCCAGCAGCTTAGCACTAGCGGGCGGATCAGATACGCAGTATTTT. The V and J genes are TRBV7-6 and TRBJ2-3; 9 bases align to TRBD2. The CDR3 length is 16 residues. CDR1 and CDR2 (germline): SGHVS, FNYEAQ. V lost 0 bases and J lost 4; bases outside the gene matches: 5.

This clone was observed once. The J gene is TRBJ2-1, the V gene TRBV28, with 9 bases that match TRBD2. After removal of 4 bases from V and 0 bases from J, the junction contained 22 bases not matched to a gene. The CDR3 extends over 22 amino acids. Per germline, CDR1 MDHEN and CDR2 SYDVKM. The CDR3 DNA sequence: TGTGCCAGCAGTTCCAACCCCGGTCTAGCGGGGAGGGGCGGGGGCTCCTACAATGAGCAGTTCTTC. This translates into CASSSNPGLAGRGGGSYNEQFF.

The CDR3 protein is CASSFSSGRGAGNTGELFF. DNA of the CDR3: TGTGCCAGCAGCTTTTCTAGCGGGAGGGGAGCTGGGAACACCGGGGAGCTGTTTTTT. The genes are TRBV7-6 and TRBJ2-2, with 12 bases lining up with TRBD2. The CDR3 extends over 19 amino acids. Germline V gives CDR1 SGHVS, CDR2 FNYEAQ. Trimming took 3 bases from V and 1 from J; bases not matched to a gene: 9. Full variable domain (missing parts from reference TRBV7-6 and TRBJ2-2): GAGVSQSPRYKVTKRGQDVALRCDPISGHVSLYWYRQALGQGPEFLTYFNYEAQQDKSGLPNDRFSAERPEGSISTLTIQRTEQRDSAMYRCASSFSSGRGAGNTGELFFGEGSRLTVL.

The chain joins TRBV6-1 to TRBJ2-1, with 13 bases identical to TRBD2. This CDR3 is 16 amino acids long. Trimming took 4 bases from V and 4 from J; bases not matched to a gene: 4. Germline lookup yields CDR1 MNHNS and CDR2 SASEGT. The chain's CDR3 is CASSALAGGYYNEQFF. The CDR3 DNA sequence: TGTGCCAGCAGTGCACTAGCGGGGGGGTATTACAATGAGCAGTTCTTC.

The chain carries TRBV19 and TRBJ2-2, with D unresolved. The V gene lost 5 bases and the J gene lost 6 bases, with 16 bases spanning the gap. The germline CDR1 and CDR2 sequences are LNHDA and SQIVND (reference sequence). The CDR3 covers 15 residues. The CDR3 here is CASSAQPEVPGELFF. The DNA of the CDR3 is TGTGCCAGTAGTGCTCAGCCCGAGGTGCCCGGGGAGCTGTTTTTT.

The rearrangement links TRBV3-1 (or the pseudogene TRBV3-2) to TRBJ1-5; D is unresolved. Germline V gives CDR1 LGHDT, CDR2 YNNKEL (reference sequence). The ends were cut back, 2 bases at V and 4 bases at J, with 15 bases in the middle. This CDR3 is built from 16 residues. CDR3 in amino acids: CASSQNRGRGNQPQHF. For the CDR3, the DNA is TGTGCCAGCAGCCAAAACCGGGGAAGAGGGAATCAGCCCCAGCATTTT.

The chain employs TRBV11-3 and TRBJ2-1; D remains ambiguous. Germline CDR1 is SGHNT and CDR2 is YENEEA. The V gene lost 5 bases and the J gene lost 2 bases, with 7 bases spanning the gap. The CDR3 contains 13 residues. The chain's CDR3 is CASSGATYNEQFF. The CDR3 bases are TGTGCCAGCAGCGGAGCAACCTACAATGAGCAGTTCTTC.

This chain links TRBV28 with TRBJ2-3, with 9 bases matching TRBD1. J lost 2 bases, V lost 6 bases, and 9 bases had no gene match. The CDR3 is made up of 16 amino acids. Germline CDR1 and CDR2: MDHEN and SYDVKM. The CDR3 loop reads CASSRITGGITDTQYF. The CDR3 nucleotides read TGTGCCAGCAGCCGAATCACAGGGGGCATCACAGATACGCAGTATTTT.

The V call is TRBV5-5, the J call TRBJ2-2; D possibly corresponds to TRBD2 (6 bases). Deletions cut 1 base from V and 3 bases from J, with 10 bases between. Germline V gene data show CDR1 as SGHKS and CDR2 as YYEKEE (reference sequence). There are 15 residues in the CDR3. For the CDR3, the DNA is TGTGCCAGCAGCTTGATATGGGGGGACACCGGGGAGCTGTTTTTT. Protein sequence: CASSLIWGDTGELFF.